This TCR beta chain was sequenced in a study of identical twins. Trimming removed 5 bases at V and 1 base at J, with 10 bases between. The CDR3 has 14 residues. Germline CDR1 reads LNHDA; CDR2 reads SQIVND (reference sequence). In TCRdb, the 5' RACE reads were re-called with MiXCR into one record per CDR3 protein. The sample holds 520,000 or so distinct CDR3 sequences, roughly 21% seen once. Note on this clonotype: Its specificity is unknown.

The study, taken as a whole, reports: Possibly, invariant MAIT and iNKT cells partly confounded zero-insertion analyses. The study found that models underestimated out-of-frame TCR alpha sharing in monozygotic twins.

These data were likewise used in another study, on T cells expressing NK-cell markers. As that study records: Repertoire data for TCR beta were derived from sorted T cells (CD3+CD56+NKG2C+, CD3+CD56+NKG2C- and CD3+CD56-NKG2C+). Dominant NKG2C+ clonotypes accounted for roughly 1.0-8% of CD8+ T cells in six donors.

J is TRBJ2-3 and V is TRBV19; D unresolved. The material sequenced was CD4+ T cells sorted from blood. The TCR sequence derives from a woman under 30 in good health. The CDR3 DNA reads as TGTGCCAGTAGTTCTCAGTGGCGCACAGATACGCAGTATTTT. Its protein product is CASSSQWRTDTQYF.